This T cell receptor (beta chain) came from a study of early T cells in non-severe SARS-CoV-2 infection. Study as a whole: Unpaired chains resulted from sequencing bulk RNA of unsorted whole blood.

Each CDR3 protein gets one entry after TCRdb re-called the 5' RACE reads with MiXCR. The sample contains 90,000 to 120,000 distinct CDR3 sequences, around 10% of which appear only once. The CDR3 loop spans 12 amino acids. V lost 3 bases to trimming and J lost 11 bases, with 13 bases between them. The TCR originated in an adult who was a healthcare worker with PCR-confirmed SARS-CoV-2 infection or an uninfected control (not recorded which). The chain links TRBV12-3 or TRBV12-4 to TRBJ1-1; D is perhaps TRBD1 (6 bases). Sequences were obtained from whole blood. The CDR3 reads CASSLTLGGAFF. In DNA form, the CDR3 reads TGTGCCAGCAGTTTGACTCTGGGGGGCGCTTTCTTT.